The 17 T cell receptor beta chains below come from one sample, sequenced in a study of response to subunit inactivated influenza vaccine. TCRdb processed the RT-PCR reads anew with MiXCR; each CDR3 protein has one entry. The sample lists around 580,000 distinct CDR3 sequences, 12% occurring once. Source: PBMCs from blood, taken on the day of vaccination. These receptors originate from a man between 45 and 60 years old who received an inactivated influenza vaccine.

This chain joins TRBV5-1 and TRBJ2-1, with D perhaps matching TRBD1 or TRBD2 (5 bases each). The CDR3 sequence is 17 residues long. V lost 1 base to trimming and J lost 2 bases, with 16 bases between them. Per the germline V gene, CDR1 is SGHRS and CDR2 is YFSETQ. DNA of the CDR3: TGCGCCAGCAGCTTGCCCCCGACTGGGGGTCCCTACAATGAGCAGTTCTTC. The encoded protein is CASSLPPTGGPYNEQFF.

In its sample, this clonotype was seen a few times. This chain joins TRBV7-2 and TRBJ2-1; D is ambiguous. In germline, CDR1 is SGHTA, CDR2 FQGNSA. The CDR3 is 14 residues long. Trimming took 0 bases from V and 15 from J, leaving 18 bases between them. CDR3 loop: CASSLAQETPVRFF. The CDR3 DNA reads as TGTGCCAGCAGCTTAGCTCAAGAGACCCCGGTACGGTTCTTC.

V gene TRBV5-1 combines with J gene TRBJ1-1, with D uncertain. Germline assignment: CDR1 SGHRS and CDR2 YFSETQ. This CDR3 has 17 amino acids. The germline V and J ends were trimmed by 3 bases and 0 bases, with 18 bases remaining between them. The CDR3 loop is CASSSSRGQPMNTEAFF. The CDR3 nucleotides are TGCGCCAGCAGCTCTTCCCGCGGGCAGCCCATGAACACTGAAGCTTTCTTT.

This clonotype was picked up many times. The chain has TRBV29-1 and TRBJ2-1; 7 nucleotides align to TRBD2. CDR3 length: 14 amino acids. Germline-derived CDR1 and CDR2 are SQVTM and ANQGSEA. The J segment lost 7 bases and the V segment lost 7 bases, leaving 13 bases of the junction unmatched. The CDR3 region has the DNA TGCAGCGCCTCGGCTTACTTGGGAGGGAATGAGCAGTTCTTC. It translates to CSASAYLGGNEQFF.

A few counts support this clonotype. The chain employs TRBV20-1 and TRBJ2-3, with 8 positions matching TRBD1. This CDR3 has 15 residues. From germline, CDR1 is DFQATT and CDR2 SNEGSKA (reference sequence). Trimming took 1 base from V and 2 from J; bases not matched to a gene: 5. CDR3 in DNA: TGCAGTGCTAGAGGGGACAGGCCAACCACAGATACGCAGTATTTT. Its translation: CSARGDRPTTDTQYF.

This clonotype has a handful of counts. The chain is built from TRBV6-1 and TRBJ1-1; the match to TRBD1 covers 7 bases. Germline values: CDR1 MNHNS, CDR2 SASEGT. After removal of 7 bases from V and 0 bases from J, the junction contained 8 bases not matched to a gene. The CDR3 is made up of 15 amino acids. The CDR3, as DNA: TGTGCCAGCACCCAAATACAGGGGCTGAACACTGAAGCTTTCTTT. It translates to CASTQIQGLNTEAFF.

This clonotype was detected only a few times. This sequence joins TRBV10-3 and TRBJ2-5; 9 bases align to TRBD2. V lost 3 bases and J lost 3; bases outside the gene matches: 8. Germline-derived CDR1 and CDR2 are ENHRY and SYGVKD. The CDR3 has 16 amino acids. As DNA, the CDR3 is TGTGCCATCAGTGAAGGGTTAGCGGGAGAGAAAGAGACCCAGTACTTC. Translated: CAISEGLAGEKETQYF.

This clonotype turned up a few times. V and J are TRBV11-2 and TRBJ2-2; TRBD2 matches at 14 bases. Per germline, CDR1 SGHAT and CDR2 FQNNGV. CDR3 length: 18 residues. The V and J ends lost 5 bases and 5 bases, in that order; junction bases with no gene match: 10. For the CDR3, the DNA is TGTGCCAGCAGCCTGACTAGCGGGGGGGCCGGGCGAACCGGGGAGCTGTTTTTT. Translation gives CASSLTSGGAGRTGELFF. The whole variable domain, filled in from reference TRBV11-2 and TRBJ2-2, reads EAGVAQSPRYKIIEKRQSVAFWCNPISGHATLYWYQQILGQGPKLLIQFQNNGVVDDSQLPKDRFSAERLKGVDSTLKIQPAKLEDSAVYLCASSLTSGGAGRTGELFFGEGSRLTVL.

CDR3 in amino acids: CASSPDFYNEQFF. The CDR3 nucleotides read TGCGCCAGCAGCCCAGACTTCTACAATGAGCAGTTCTTC. The chain links TRBV5-1 to TRBJ2-1; no firm D call. The germline V gene encodes CDR1 SGHRS and CDR2 YFSETQ. The CDR3 spans 13 residues. V dropped 4 bases and J dropped 3 bases, with 8 bases sitting between them.

This chain joins TRBV7-2 and TRBJ2-7, with TRBD2 matching over 8 bases. V shed 5 bases, J shed 6 bases, and the junction held 12 bases outside the gene matches. Germline V gives CDR1 SGHTA, CDR2 FQGNSA. This CDR3 has 15 amino acids. This CDR3 reads CASSQPTSGLSEQYF. The CDR3 region has the DNA TGTGCCAGCAGCCAACCCACTAGCGGCTTATCCGAGCAGTACTTC.

This clonotype was seen ten or more times. V usage is TRBV6-1 and J usage is TRBJ2-3; TRBD2 agrees at 12 bases. The CDR3 is 15 residues long. The V and J ends lost 6 bases and 7 bases, in that order; junction bases with no gene match: 8. CDR1 and CDR2 from the germline V gene are MNHNS and SASEGT. In nucleotides, the CDR3 is TGTGCCAGCAGCTTCGGACTAGCGGGGCTCAATACGCAGTATTTT. Its translation is CASSFGLAGLNTQYF.

The sample holds a few counts of this clonotype. This chain links TRBV12-3 or TRBV12-4 with TRBJ2-7; tentatively, D is TRBD2 (6 bases). This CDR3 comprises 12 residues. Deletions cut 3 bases from V and 6 bases from J, with 9 bases between. The CDR3 sequence is CASSFGRGEQYF. CDR3 DNA sequence: TGTGCCAGCAGTTTCGGGCGGGGCGAGCAGTACTTC.

V is TRBV7-6 and J is TRBJ2-3; 9 nucleotides line up with TRBD2. The CDR3 is made up of 15 amino acids. After removal of 5 bases from V and 5 bases from J, the junction contained 8 bases not matched to a gene. CDR1 and CDR2 (germline): SGHVS, FNYEAQ. Written as DNA, the CDR3 is TGTGCCAGCAGCCCGCCGGGACTAGCATTAGATACGCAGTATTTT. Translating it yields CASSPPGLALDTQYF.

This clonotype showed up just a few times. The chain has TRBV11-2 and TRBJ2-7; the match to TRBD1 covers 9 bases. Germline loops: CDR1 SGHAT, CDR2 FQNNGV. V was pared by 1 base and J by 4 bases, with 2 bases of the junction left unmatched. This CDR3 is 14 amino acids long. This CDR3 is CASSLGDREYEQYF. Here the CDR3 DNA reads TGTGCCAGCAGCTTAGGGGACAGGGAATACGAGCAGTACTTC.

This chain connects TRBV12-3 or TRBV12-4 to TRBJ1-5; no firm D call. This CDR3 comprises 15 residues. The germline V and J ends were trimmed by 6 bases and 2 bases, with 14 bases remaining between them. In DNA form, the CDR3 reads TGTGCCAGCAGCCGGCGGGGTTTTGGCAATCAGCCCCAGCATTTT. It codes for CASSRRGFGNQPQHF.

In this sample, this clonotype turned up a few times. The chain links TRBV28 to TRBJ2-2; D gene unclear. This CDR3 is 14 amino acids long. The germline gives CDR1 MDHEN, CDR2 SYDVKM. Trimming pared 6 bases from V and 1 base from J, leaving 9 bases between. DNA for the CDR3: TGTGCCAGCAGGCTCCCGGGGAACACCGGGGAGCTGTTTTTT. Its protein is CASRLPGNTGELFF.

This clonotype came up many times. The chain has TRBV29-1 and TRBJ2-7; perhaps TRBD2 as D (5 bases). V shed 7 bases and J shed 2 bases, with 18 bases lying between them. The CDR3 runs 14 residues. CDR1 and CDR2 (germline): SQVTM, ANQGSEA. The CDR3 DNA follows: TGCAGCGCCGGCGGCGGAGGACGAACCTACGAGCAGTACTTC. Amino acids: CSAGGGGRTYEQYF.